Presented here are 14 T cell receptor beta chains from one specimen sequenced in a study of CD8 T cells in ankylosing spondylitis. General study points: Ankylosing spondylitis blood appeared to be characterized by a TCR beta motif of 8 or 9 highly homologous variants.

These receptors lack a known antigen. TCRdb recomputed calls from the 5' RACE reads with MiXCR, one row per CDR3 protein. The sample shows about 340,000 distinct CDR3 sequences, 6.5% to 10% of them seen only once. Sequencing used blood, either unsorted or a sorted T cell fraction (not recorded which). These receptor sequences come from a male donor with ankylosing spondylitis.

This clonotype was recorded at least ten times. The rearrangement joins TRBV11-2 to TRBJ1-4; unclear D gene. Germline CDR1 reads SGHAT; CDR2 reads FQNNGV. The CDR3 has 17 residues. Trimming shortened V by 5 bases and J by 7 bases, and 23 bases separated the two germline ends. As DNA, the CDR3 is TGTGCCAGCAGCCATGGAGGAAGGGAGGTATATTTTGAAAAACTGTTTTTT. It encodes CASSHGGREVYFEKLFF.

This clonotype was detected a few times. The CDR3 sequence: CATSRDPSPRDGYTF. CDR3 sequence (DNA): TGTGCCACCAGCAGAGATCCTAGCCCCAGGGATGGCTACACCTTC. This sequence joins TRBV15 and TRBJ1-2; D possibly corresponds to TRBD1 (5 bases). CDR3 size: 15 residues. CDR1 LNHNV and CDR2 YYDKDF come from the germline V gene (reference sequence). The V end lost 0 bases, the J end lost 6 bases, and 14 bases lay between the germline ends.

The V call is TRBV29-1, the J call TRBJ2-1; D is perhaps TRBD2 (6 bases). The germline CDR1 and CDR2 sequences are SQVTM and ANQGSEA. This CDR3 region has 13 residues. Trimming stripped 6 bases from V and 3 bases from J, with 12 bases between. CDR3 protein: CSVASAYYNEQFF. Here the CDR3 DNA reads TGCAGCGTCGCTAGCGCTTACTACAATGAGCAGTTCTTC.

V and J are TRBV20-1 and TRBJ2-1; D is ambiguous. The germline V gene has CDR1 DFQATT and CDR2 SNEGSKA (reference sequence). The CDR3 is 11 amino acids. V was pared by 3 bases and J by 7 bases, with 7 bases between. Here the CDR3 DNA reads TGCAGTGCTAGCCGCTGGAATGAGCAGTTCTTC. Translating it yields CSASRWNEQFF.

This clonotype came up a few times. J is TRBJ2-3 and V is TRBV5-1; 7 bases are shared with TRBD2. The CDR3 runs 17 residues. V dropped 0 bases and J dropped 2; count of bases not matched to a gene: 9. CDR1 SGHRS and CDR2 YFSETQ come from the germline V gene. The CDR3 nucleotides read TGCGCCAGCAGCTTGGGACTAGGCGGGAGCTACACAGATACGCAGTATTTT. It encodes CASSLGLGGSYTDTQYF.

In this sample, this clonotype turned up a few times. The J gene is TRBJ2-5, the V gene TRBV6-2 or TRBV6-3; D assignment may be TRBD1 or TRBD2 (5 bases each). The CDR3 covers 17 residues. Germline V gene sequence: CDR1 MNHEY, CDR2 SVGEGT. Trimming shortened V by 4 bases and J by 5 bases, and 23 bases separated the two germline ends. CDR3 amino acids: CASSFASDIPWRETQYF. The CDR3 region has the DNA TGTGCCAGCAGTTTTGCATCGGACATCCCCTGGAGGGAGACCCAGTACTTC.

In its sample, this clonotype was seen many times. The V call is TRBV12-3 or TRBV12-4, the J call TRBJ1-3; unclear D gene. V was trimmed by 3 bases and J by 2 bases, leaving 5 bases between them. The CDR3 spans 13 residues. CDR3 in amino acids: CASSLVPGNTIYF. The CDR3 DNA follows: TGTGCCAGCAGTTTGGTCCCTGGAAACACCATATATTTT.

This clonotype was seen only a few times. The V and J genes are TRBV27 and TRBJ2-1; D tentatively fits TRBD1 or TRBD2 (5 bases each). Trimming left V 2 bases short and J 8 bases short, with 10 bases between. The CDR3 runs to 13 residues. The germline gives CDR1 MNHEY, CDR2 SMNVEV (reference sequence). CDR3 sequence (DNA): TGTGCCAGCAGTTTAAGAGGGGTCTATGAGCAGTTCTTC. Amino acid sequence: CASSLRGVYEQFF.

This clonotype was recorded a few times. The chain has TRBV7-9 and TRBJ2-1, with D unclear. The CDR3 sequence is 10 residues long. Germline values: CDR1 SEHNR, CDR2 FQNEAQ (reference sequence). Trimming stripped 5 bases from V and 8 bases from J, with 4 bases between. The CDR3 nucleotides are TGTGCCAGCAGCCTTGATGAGCAGTTCTTC. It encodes CASSLDEQFF.

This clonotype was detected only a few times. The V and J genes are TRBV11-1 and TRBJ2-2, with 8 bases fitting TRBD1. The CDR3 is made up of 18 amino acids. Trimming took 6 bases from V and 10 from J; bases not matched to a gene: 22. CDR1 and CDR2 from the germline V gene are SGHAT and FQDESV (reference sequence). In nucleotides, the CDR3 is TGTGCCAGCAGTCGAGGTGATGCAGGACAGGGCGGATCTTCGGAGCTGTTTTTT. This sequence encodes CASSRGDAGQGGSSELFF. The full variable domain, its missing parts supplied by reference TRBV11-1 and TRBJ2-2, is EAEVAQSPRYKITEKSQAVAFWCDPISGHATLYWYRQILGQGPELLVQFQDESVVDDSQLPKDRFSAERLKGVDSTLKIQPAELGDSAMYLCASSRGDAGQGGSSELFFGEGSRLTVL.

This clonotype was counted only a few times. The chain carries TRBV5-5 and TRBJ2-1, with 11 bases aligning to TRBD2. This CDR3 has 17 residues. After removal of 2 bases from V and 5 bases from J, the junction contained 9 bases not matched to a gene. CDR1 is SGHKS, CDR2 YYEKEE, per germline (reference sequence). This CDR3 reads CASSFRLAGLVNNEQFF. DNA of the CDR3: TGTGCCAGCAGCTTCCGACTAGCGGGATTGGTAAACAATGAGCAGTTCTTC.

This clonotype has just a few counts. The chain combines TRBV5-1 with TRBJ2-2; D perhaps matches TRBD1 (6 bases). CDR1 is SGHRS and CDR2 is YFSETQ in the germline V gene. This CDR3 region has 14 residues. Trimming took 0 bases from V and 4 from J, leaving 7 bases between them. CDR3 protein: CASSLDRVTGELFF. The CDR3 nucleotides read TGCGCCAGCAGCTTGGACAGGGTCACCGGGGAGCTGTTTTTT.

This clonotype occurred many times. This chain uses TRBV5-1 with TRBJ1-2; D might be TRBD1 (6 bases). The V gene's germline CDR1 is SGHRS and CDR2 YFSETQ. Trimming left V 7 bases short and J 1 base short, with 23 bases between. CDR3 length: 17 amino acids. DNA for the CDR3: TGCGCCAGCTCTCCGCTGGACAGATGGAACCGTAACTATGGCTACACCTTC. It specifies CASSPLDRWNRNYGYTF. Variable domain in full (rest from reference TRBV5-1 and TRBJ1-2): KAGVTQTPRYLIKTRGQQVTLSCSPISGHRSVSWYQQTPGQGLQFLFEYFSETQRNKGNFPGRFSGRQFSNSRSEMNVSTLELGDSALYLCASSPLDRWNRNYGYTFGSGTRLTVV.

This chain's CDR3 is CASSVYRGLYEQYF. CDR3 sequence (DNA): TGCGCCAGCAGCGTGTACAGGGGGCTCTACGAGCAGTACTTC. J is TRBJ2-7 and V is TRBV5-1; the match to TRBD1 covers 9 bases. Trimming removed 4 bases from V and 3 bases from J; junction bases left unmatched: 5. Germline V gene sequence: CDR1 SGHRS, CDR2 YFSETQ. The CDR3 has 14 residues.